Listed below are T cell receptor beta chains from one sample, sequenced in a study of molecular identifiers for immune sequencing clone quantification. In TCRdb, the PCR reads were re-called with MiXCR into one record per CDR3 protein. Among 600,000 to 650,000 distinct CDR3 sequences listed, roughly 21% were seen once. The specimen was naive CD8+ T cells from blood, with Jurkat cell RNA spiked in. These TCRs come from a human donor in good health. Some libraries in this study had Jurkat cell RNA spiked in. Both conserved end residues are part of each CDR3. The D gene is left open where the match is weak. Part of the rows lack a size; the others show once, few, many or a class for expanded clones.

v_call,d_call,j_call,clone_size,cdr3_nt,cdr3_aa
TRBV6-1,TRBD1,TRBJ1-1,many,TGTGCCAGCAGGTCGGGACAGGGGATGACTAACACTGAAGCTTTCTTT,CASRSGQGMTNTEAFF
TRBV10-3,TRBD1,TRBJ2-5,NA,TGTGCCATCAGAGACCCAAATGGAGGACAGGGGGACCAAGAGACCCAGTACTTC,CAIRDPNGGQGDQETQYF
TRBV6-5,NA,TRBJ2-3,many,TGTGCCAGCAGTCCCCAGCGGGTGGGTGAGGATACGCAGTATTTT,CASSPQRVGEDTQYF
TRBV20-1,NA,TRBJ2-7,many,TGCAGTGCAAAGAGGCTAGTTCAAGGTGAAAACTACGAGCAGTACTTC,CSAKRLVQGENYEQYF
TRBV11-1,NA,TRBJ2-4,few,TGTGCCAGCAGCGCCTTCCGGGACACCCAAATCGGGATTCAGTACTTC,CASSAFRDTQIGIQYF
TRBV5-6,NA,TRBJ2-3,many,TGTGCCAGCAGCTTCCCGCCCGTGGATACGCAGTATTTT,CASSFPPVDTQYF
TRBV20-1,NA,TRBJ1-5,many,TGCAGTGCTAGACCCACATACAATAGCAATCAGCCCCAGCATTTT,CSARPTYNSNQPQHF
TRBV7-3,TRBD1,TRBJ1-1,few,TGTGCCAGCAGCTTAACGGCTCGGGGTACACAGGGGCGTTGCAACACTGAAGCTTTCTTT,CASSLTARGTQGRCNTEAFF
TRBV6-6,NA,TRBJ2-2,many,TGTGCCAGCAGTTACTCCGACGCAGGGGATCCCGGGGAGCTGTTTTTT,CASSYSDAGDPGELFF
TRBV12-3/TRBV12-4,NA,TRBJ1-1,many,TGTGCCAGCAGTGCCAGGACGTTTGTGAACACTGAAGCTTTCTTT,CASSARTFVNTEAFF
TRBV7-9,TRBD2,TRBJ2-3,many,TGTGCCAGCAGCTCGACTAGCGGGAGTAGCACAGATACGCAGTATTTT,CASSSTSGSSTDTQYF
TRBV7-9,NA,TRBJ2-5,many,TGTGCCAGCAGCCGTACTGGGACCCAAGAGACCCAGTACTTC,CASSRTGTQETQYF
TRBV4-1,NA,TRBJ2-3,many,TGCGCCAGCAGCCCGGACAGATACACAGATACGCAGTATTTT,CASSPDRYTDTQYF
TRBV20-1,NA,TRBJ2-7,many,TGCAGTGCTAGAGTCGGGACCGTCACAACCCACTCCTACGAGCAGTACTTC,CSARVGTVTTHSYEQYF
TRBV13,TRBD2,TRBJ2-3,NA,TGTGCCAGCAGCGATCCGGGACTAGCGGGAGGCACAGATACGCAGTATTTT,CASSDPGLAGGTDTQYF
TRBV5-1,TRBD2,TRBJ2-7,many,TGCGCCAGCAGCTTGGGAACTCCGGGACTAGGGGTCTACGAGCAGTACTTC,CASSLGTPGLGVYEQYF
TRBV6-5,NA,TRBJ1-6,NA,TGTGCCAGCAGTTACCTGACAGAATTTTATAATTCACCCCTCCACTTT,CASSYLTEFYNSPLHF
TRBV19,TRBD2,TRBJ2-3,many,TGTGCCAGTAGTATAGCCTCAACTAGCGACCACACAGATACGCAGTATTTT,CASSIASTSDHTDTQYF
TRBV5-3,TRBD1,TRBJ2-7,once,TGTGCCAGCAGCCCCGGGACAGGGGTCTACGGGCAGTACTTC,CASSPGTGVYGQYF
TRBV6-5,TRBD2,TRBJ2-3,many,TGTGCCAGCAGCCCCGAAGCGGGGGCTAACACAGATACGCAGTATTTT,CASSPEAGANTDTQYF
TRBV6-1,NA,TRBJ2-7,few,TGTGCCAGCAGAGAGGGGGGATTCTATCCCTACGAGCAGTACTTC,CASREGGFYPYEQYF
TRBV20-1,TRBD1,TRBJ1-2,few,TGCAGTGCTAGAGTAAAAGGGACAGGGGCCTATGGCTACACCTTC,CSARVKGTGAYGYTF
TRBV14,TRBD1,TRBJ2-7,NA,TGTGCCGGCAGCCAAGATACCGGGACAGGAGACGGCGAGCAGTACTTC,CAGSQDTGTGDGEQYF
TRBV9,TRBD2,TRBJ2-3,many,TGTGCCAGCAGCGTAGAAACTAGCGGGGGTTACACAGATACGCAGTATTTT,CASSVETSGGYTDTQYF
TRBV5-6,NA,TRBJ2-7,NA,TGTGCCAGCAACTTCCCCCGGATGGGGGTGTCTCGCTTC,CASNFPRMGVSRF
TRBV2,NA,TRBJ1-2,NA,TGTGCCAGCAGTGAATGGGTTGGAGGAACTAACTATGGCTACACCTTC,CASSEWVGGTNYGYTF
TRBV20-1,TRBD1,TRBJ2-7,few,TGCAGTGCTAGGACCGGACAGGGGGCAACCTACGAGCAGTACTTC,CSARTGQGATYEQYF
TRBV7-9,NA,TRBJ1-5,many,TGTGCCAGCAGCGTCGGACAGAGCAATCAGCCCCAGCATTTT,CASSVGQSNQPQHF
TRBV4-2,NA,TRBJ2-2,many,TGTGCCAGCAGCCAAATTGGGCAAACAGGAGACACCGGGGAGCTGTTTTTT,CASSQIGQTGDTGELFF
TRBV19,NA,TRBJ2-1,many,TGTGCCAGTAGTCCTCGCCCCCCTCTAGCGCCCAAGGCTTACAATGAGCAGTTCTTC,CASSPRPPLAPKAYNEQFF
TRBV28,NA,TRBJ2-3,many,TGTGCCAGCAGTTCTAAGGGGTTTATGGATACGCAGTATTTT,CASSSKGFMDTQYF
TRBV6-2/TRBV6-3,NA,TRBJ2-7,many,TGTGCCAGCAGTTACATCAGGAGCTACGAGCAGTACTTC,CASSYIRSYEQYF
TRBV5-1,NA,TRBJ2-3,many,TGCGCCAGCAGCGAATTCACAGATACGCAGTATTTT,CASSEFTDTQYF
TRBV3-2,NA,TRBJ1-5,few,TGTGCCAGCAGCCAAGGGACCGTAATATCGAATCAGCCCCAGCATTTT,CASSQGTVISNQPQHF
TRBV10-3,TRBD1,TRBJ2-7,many,TGTGCCATCAGCGGAGAGGGACAGGCGACCTACGAGCAGTACTTC,CAISGEGQATYEQYF
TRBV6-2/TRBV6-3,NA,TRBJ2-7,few,TGTGCCAGCCAATGGGGGACCCGCTACGAGCAGTACTTC,CASQWGTRYEQYF
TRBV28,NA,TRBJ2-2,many,TGTGCCAGCAGTTTCACCTCGCGAGGCGGGGAGCTGTTTTTT,CASSFTSRGGELFF